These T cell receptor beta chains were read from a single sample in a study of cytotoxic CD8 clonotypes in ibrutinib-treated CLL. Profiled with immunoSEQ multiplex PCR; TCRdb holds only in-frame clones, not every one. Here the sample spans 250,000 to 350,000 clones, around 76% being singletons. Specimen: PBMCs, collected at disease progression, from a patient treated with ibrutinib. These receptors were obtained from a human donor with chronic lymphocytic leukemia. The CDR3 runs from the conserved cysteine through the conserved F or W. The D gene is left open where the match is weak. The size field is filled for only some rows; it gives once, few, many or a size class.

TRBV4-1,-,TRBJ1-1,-,CASSHPGGGWGTEAFF,TGCGCCAGCAGCCACCCCGGAGGGGGTTGGGGCACTGAAGCTTTCTTT
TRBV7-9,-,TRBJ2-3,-,CASSFNPGSRGPDTQYF,TGTGCCAGCAGCTTCAATCCTGGGTCTAGAGGCCCAGATACGCAGTATTTT
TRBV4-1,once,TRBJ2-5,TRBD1,CASSQAPGQNQETQYF,TGCGCCAGCAGCCAAGCACCGGGACAGAACCAAGAGACCCAGTACTTC
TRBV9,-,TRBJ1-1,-,CASSAGGQLNTEAFF,TGTGCCAGCAGCGCGGGAGGACAGTTGAACACTGAAGCTTTCTTT
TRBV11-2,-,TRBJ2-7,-,CASSSARGPYYSKYEQYF,TGTGCCAGCAGCTCAGCGAGGGGACCATATTACAGCAAATACGAGCAGTACTTC
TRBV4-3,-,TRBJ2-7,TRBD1,CASSPHTGAYEQYF,TGCGCCAGCAGCCCTCATACAGGGGCCTACGAGCAGTACTTC
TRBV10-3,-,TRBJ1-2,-,CAISPRTDSQVGYTF,TGTGCCATCAGCCCGAGGACAGACAGCCAAGTTGGCTACACCTTC
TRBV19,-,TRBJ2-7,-,CASSIRLGIFSYEQYF,TGTGCCAGTAGTATCCGCCTGGGGATTTTCTCCTACGAGCAGTACTTC
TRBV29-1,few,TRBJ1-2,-,CSVEATGTYGYTF,TGCAGCGTTGAAGCCACAGGGACCTATGGCTACACCTTC
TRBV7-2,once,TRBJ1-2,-,CASSLVGSYYGYTF,TGTGCCAGCAGCTTAGTCGGCAGCTACTATGGCTACACCTTC
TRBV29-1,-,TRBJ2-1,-,CSVPTVPYYNEQFF,TGCAGCGTTCCTACAGTTCCCTATTACAATGAGCAGTTCTTC
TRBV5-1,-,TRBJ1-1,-,CASSLASVNTEAFF,TGCGCCAGCAGCTTGGCTTCTGTGAACACTGAAGCTTTCTTT
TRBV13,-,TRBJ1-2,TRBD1,CASSFLIGQAKGGYTF,TGTGCCAGCAGCTTTCTTATTGGACAGGCGAAAGGTGGCTACACCTTC
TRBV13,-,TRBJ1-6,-,CASSLGPGGGYNSPLHF,TGTGCCAGCAGCTTAGGCCCTGGGGGGGGCTATAATTCACCCCTCCACTTT
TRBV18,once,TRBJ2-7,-,CASSPPNMVGDEQYF,TGTGCCAGCTCACCACCGAATATGGTGGGGGACGAGCAGTACTTC